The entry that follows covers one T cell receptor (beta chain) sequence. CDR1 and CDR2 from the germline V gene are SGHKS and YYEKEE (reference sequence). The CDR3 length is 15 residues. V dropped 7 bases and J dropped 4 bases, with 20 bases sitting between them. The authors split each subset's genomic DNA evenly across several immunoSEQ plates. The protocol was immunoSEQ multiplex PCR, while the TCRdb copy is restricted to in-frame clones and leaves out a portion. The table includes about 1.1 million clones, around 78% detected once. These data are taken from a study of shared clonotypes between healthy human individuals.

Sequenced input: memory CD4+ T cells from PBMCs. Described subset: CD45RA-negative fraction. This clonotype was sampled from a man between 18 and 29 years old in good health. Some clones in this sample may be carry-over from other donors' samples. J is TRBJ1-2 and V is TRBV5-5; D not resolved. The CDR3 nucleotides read TGTGCCAGCTTCCCAAGACTGCCCCACCCCTATGGCTACACCTTC. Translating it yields CASFPRLPHPYGYTF.